Each of the 31 T cell receptor beta chains below was sequenced from the same sample in a study of beta chain features in type 1 diabetes. The sequenced template was cDNA made from the entire isolated RNA. Profiled with immunoSEQ multiplex PCR; TCRdb holds only in-frame clones, not every one. Here the sample spans about 740,000 clones, roughly an eighth being singletons. Antigen specificity for these receptors is unknown. Study outcomes and limitations: For Type 1 diabetes patients, all four CD4+ subsets carried TCRB CDR3s that were moderately but significantly shorter.

The sequencing sample was made of naive CD4+ T cells from blood. The source of these receptors is a man younger than 35 with type 1 diabetes.

The V call is TRBV7-6, the J call TRBJ2-7; 7 bases agree with TRBD1. Germline V gene sequence: CDR1 SGHVS, CDR2 FNYEAQ. The J segment lost 10 bases and the V segment lost 8 bases, leaving 11 bases of the junction unmatched. CDR3 length equals 12 residues. CDR3 bases: TGTGCCAGCTCGGGGTTACAGGGGCCTCAGTACTTC. Translation gives CASSGLQGPQYF.

This clone was observed a handful of times. This chain joins TRBV7-2 and TRBJ1-2; D is uncertain. The length of the CDR3 is 12 residues. Germline V gives CDR1 SGHTA, CDR2 FQGNSA. The V and J ends lost 3 bases and 5 bases respectively, with 7 bases between them. CDR3 nucleotides: TGTGCCAGCAGCTTGACGGGATATGGCTACACCTTC. This translates into CASSLTGYGYTF.

This clone was picked up a small number of times. The CDR3 nucleotides are TGTGCCAGCAGCTTAAGACTGTCTAGCACAGATACGCAGTATTTT. Amino acids: CASSLRLSSTDTQYF. The chain recombines TRBV7-3 with TRBJ2-3; D remains unclear. Germline V gene lookup returns CDR1 SGHTA and CDR2 FQGTGA. V was cut by 1 base and J by 0 bases, with 8 bases left in between. The CDR3 totals 15 residues.

This clone turned up a few times. The V gene is TRBV30, the J gene TRBJ2-7; 9 bases align to TRBD1. Germline V gene sequence: CDR1 GTSNPN, CDR2 SVGIG (reference sequence). The CDR3 has 13 residues. J gave up 6 bases and V 8 bases, and 11 bases lay outside the gene matches. CDR3 coding DNA: TGTGCCCGATCCAAGGGACAGGGTCGCGAGCAGTACTTC. It is translated as CARSKGQGREQYF.

This clone has only a few counts. This rearrangement joins TRBV7-9 to TRBJ2-7; TRBD1 aligns across 9 bases. The CDR3 sequence is 16 residues long. CDR1 and CDR2 (germline): SEHNR, FQNEAQ (reference sequence). V lost 5 bases and J lost 12; bases outside the gene matches: 20. The CDR3 loop reads CASSPSEPGQGASRYF. The DNA for the CDR3 is TGTGCCAGCAGCCCAAGTGAACCGGGACAGGGAGCCTCGCGGTACTTC.

This clone was counted between two and nine times. V usage is TRBV27 and J usage is TRBJ2-4; D gene unclear. This CDR3 is 15 amino acids long. V lost 3 bases to trimming and J lost 3 bases, with 12 bases between them. The germline CDR1 and CDR2 sequences are MNHEY and SMNVEV (reference sequence). Written as DNA, the CDR3 is TGTGCCAGCAGTTTCCTCAAATCGGGCAAAAACATTCAGTACTTC. Its protein is CASSFLKSGKNIQYF.

This clone has more than one count but fewer than ten. V gene TRBV7-9 combines with J gene TRBJ1-1; D is ambiguous. CDR1 and CDR2 from the germline V gene are SEHNR and FQNEAQ (reference sequence). CDR3 length: 13 amino acids. V lost 6 bases, J lost 1 base, and 9 bases lay in between. This CDR3 reads CASRPEANTEAFF. DNA for the CDR3: TGTGCCAGCAGACCAGAGGCGAACACTGAAGCTTTCTTT.

The chain joins TRBV18 to TRBJ2-7, with D possibly called TRBD1 or TRBD2 (5 bases each). With 1 base removed from V and 4 bases from J, the gap between germline ends came to 14 bases. The CDR3 length is 15 residues. The V gene's germline CDR1 is KGHSH and CDR2 LQKENI. In nucleotides, the CDR3 is TGTGCCAGCTCACCACGGGGCGGGTCCGAGTACGAGCAGTACTTC. Translated: CASSPRGGSEYEQYF. Together with reference TRBV18 and TRBJ2-7, the CDR3 gives the full variable domain: NAGVMQNPRHLVRRRGQEARLRCSPMKGHSHVYWYRQLPEEGLKFMVYLQKENIIDESGMPKERFSAEFPKEGPSILRIQQVVRGDSAAYFCASSPRGGSEYEQYFGPGTRLTVT.

V and J are TRBV7-9 and TRBJ2-3; 8 bases fit TRBD1. This CDR3 is built from 14 residues. Germline CDR1 reads SEHNR; CDR2 reads FQNEAQ (reference sequence). After removal of 4 bases from V and 0 bases from J, the junction contained 0 bases not matched to a gene. CDR3 sequence reads: CASSSGGSTDTQYF. For the CDR3, the DNA is TGTGCCAGCAGCTCAGGGGGCAGCACAGATACGCAGTATTTT.

J is TRBJ2-1 and V is TRBV4-1; TRBD2 matches at 11 bases. The CDR3 sequence is 22 residues long. Germline V lookup: CDR1 MGHRA, CDR2 YSYEKL. The V gene end was trimmed by 3 bases and the J gene end by 0 bases; junction bases not matched to a gene: 19. This chain's CDR3 is CASSQDPRTGLAERSSYNEQFF. CDR3 bases: TGCGCCAGCAGCCAGGACCCCCGGACGGGACTAGCGGAGAGGAGCTCCTACAATGAGCAGTTCTTC.

The J gene is TRBJ2-5, the V gene TRBV27, with TRBD2 identical over 11 bases. This CDR3 is built from 20 residues. The V gene's germline CDR1 is MNHEY and CDR2 SMNVEV (reference sequence). The trim removed 2 bases at V and 0 bases at J, leaving 14 bases unmatched. CDR3 sequence: CASSLGRLAGRGPYQETQYF. The CDR3 nucleotides are TGTGCCAGCAGTTTAGGACGACTAGCGGGGAGGGGCCCGTACCAAGAGACCCAGTACTTC.

This clone has a handful of counts. The chain links TRBV6-5 to TRBJ2-1; D remains ambiguous. The length of the CDR3 is 12 residues. Germline CDR1 reads MNHEY; CDR2 reads SVGAGI. Trimming took off 6 bases at V and 6 bases at J, with 9 bases between the two ends. The CDR3 protein is CASSLDLNEQFF. The CDR3 nucleotides read TGTGCCAGCAGCCTGGATCTCAATGAGCAGTTCTTC.

In this sample, this clone turned up a few times. The V and J genes are TRBV9 and TRBJ1-1, with D perhaps TRBD1 (6 bases). The germline gives CDR1 SGDLS, CDR2 YYNGEE. The V and J ends lost 3 bases and 1 base respectively, with 10 bases between them. The CDR3 length is 14 residues. The DNA of the CDR3 is TGTGCCAGCAGCGACCCGGGACAGAACACTGAAGCTTTCTTT. This encodes CASSDPGQNTEAFF.

The V and J genes are TRBV19 and TRBJ1-6; possibly TRBD1 for D (5 bases). From germline, CDR1 is LNHDA and CDR2 SQIVND (reference sequence). The CDR3 runs 13 residues. Between the trimmed V and J ends, which lost 10 bases and 10 bases, there was a span of 17 bases. Here the CDR3 reads CATKGRGISPLHF. The CDR3 bases are TGTGCCACCAAGGGGAGAGGGATATCACCCCTCCACTTT.

This clone was found a few times. This sequence joins TRBV7-6 and TRBJ2-2; 7 positions agree with TRBD1. Trimming cost V 7 bases and J 9 bases; bases outside gene matches: 5. This CDR3 is built from 12 residues. The germline V gene encodes CDR1 SGHVS and CDR2 FNYEAQ. The chain's CDR3 is CASTKGGRELFF. The CDR3 region has the DNA TGTGCCAGCACCAAAGGGGGCCGGGAGCTGTTTTTT.

This clone has only a few counts. The chain links TRBV7-2 to TRBJ2-7; D unresolved. Germline loops: CDR1 SGHTA, CDR2 FQGNSA. The CDR3 runs to 13 residues. The V end lost 3 bases, the J end lost 2 bases, and 8 bases lay between the germline ends. In DNA, the CDR3 is TGTGCCAGCAGCTTCGACTGGGCCTACGAGCAGTACTTC. As protein: CASSFDWAYEQYF.

In its sample, this clone was seen a few times. The chain recombines TRBV27 with TRBJ2-3; D remains unclear. The CDR3 spans 12 residues. The V end lost 5 bases, the J end lost 7 bases, and 10 bases lay between the germline ends. Germline CDR1 is MNHEY and CDR2 is SMNVEV (reference sequence). The CDR3 nucleotides are TGTGCCAGCAGTAAATCGAGTTATACGCAGTATTTT. It codes for CASSKSSYTQYF.

This clone was observed a few times. In the same sample, other DNA sequences code for this CDR3. This sequence joins TRBV7-9 and TRBJ2-1, with TRBD1 identical over 7 bases. Germline V gene sequence: CDR1 SEHNR, CDR2 FQNEAQ (reference sequence). The J segment lost 1 base and the V segment lost 5 bases, leaving 5 bases of the junction unmatched. The CDR3 length is 15 residues. This chain's CDR3 is CASSPRGSSYNEQFF. For the CDR3, the DNA is TGTGCCAGCAGCCCCAGGGGGTCGTCCTACAATGAGCAGTTCTTC.

This chain links TRBV5-1 with TRBJ2-2; D remains unclear. Trimming left V 0 bases short and J 6 bases short, with 9 bases between. The CDR3 totals 14 residues. Germline CDR1 is SGHRS and CDR2 is YFSETQ. In DNA, the CDR3 is TGCGCCAGCAGCTTGGTTCAAGGGCCCGGGGAGCTGTTTTTT. Translated, it gives CASSLVQGPGELFF.

This chain links TRBV2 with TRBJ1-4; no definite D call. Deletions cut 7 bases from V and 8 bases from J, with 11 bases between. The germline CDR1 and CDR2 sequences are SNHLY and FYNNEI. The CDR3 is 12 amino acids. The CDR3 sequence is CASILTREKLFF. Written as DNA, the CDR3 is TGTGCCAGCATCCTAACGAGGGAAAAACTGTTTTTT.

V gene TRBV28 combines with J gene TRBJ2-7, with D maybe TRBD1 (6 bases). V was shortened by 5 bases and J by 3 bases, with 14 bases between the two germline ends. The CDR3 extends over 14 amino acids. Germline CDR1 MDHEN, CDR2 SYDVKM. CDR3 sequence reads: CASSLSRDNYEQYF. In nucleotides, the CDR3 is TGTGCCAGCAGTCTTAGCCGGGACAACTACGAGCAGTACTTC. Combining the CDR3 with reference TRBV28 and TRBJ2-7 gives the whole variable domain DVKVTQSSRYLVKRTGEKVFLECVQDMDHENMFWYRQDPGLGLRLIYFSYDVKMKEKGDIPEGYSVSREKKERFSLILESASTNQTSMYLCASSLSRDNYEQYFGPGTRLTVT.

This chain uses TRBV10-3 with TRBJ2-3, with a weak D call TRBD1 (6 bases). Germline-derived CDR1 and CDR2 are ENHRY and SYGVKD. CDR3 length: 13 amino acids. The V end was cut by 5 bases, the J end by 4 bases, with 10 bases between. This chain's CDR3 is CAISTGSSDTQYF. CDR3 DNA sequence: TGTGCCATCAGTACAGGGAGTTCAGATACGCAGTATTTT.

This chain connects TRBV29-1 to TRBJ1-5; 10 positions match TRBD1. This CDR3 has 12 amino acids. Trimming at V came to 4 bases and at J to 6 bases, leaving 0 bases not matched to a gene. Germline loops: CDR1 SQVTM, CDR2 ANQGSEA. This chain's CDR3 is CSVGQGAQPQHF. CDR3 DNA: TGCAGCGTTGGACAGGGGGCTCAGCCCCAGCATTTT.

V is TRBV6-6 and J is TRBJ2-5; TRBD2 might be the D (5 bases). V lost 6 bases and J lost 5, with 13 bases in between. Germline loops: CDR1 MNHNY, CDR2 SVGAGI (reference sequence). The CDR3 has 13 amino acids. In nucleotides, the CDR3 is TGTGCCAGCAGCCCGACGGGCGGGGAGACCCAGTACTTC. This sequence encodes CASSPTGGETQYF.

This sequence joins TRBV7-3 and TRBJ2-6; the match to TRBD1 covers 10 bases. J lost 0 bases, V lost 5 bases, and 13 bases had no gene match. Germline CDR1 and CDR2: SGHTA and FQGTGA. The length of the CDR3 is 20 residues. The CDR3 is CASSPSAGDRGFSGANVLTF. In DNA, the CDR3 is TGTGCCAGCAGCCCCTCGGCCGGGGACAGGGGTTTCTCTGGGGCCAACGTCCTGACTTTC.

This clone was counted only a few times. The chain is built from TRBV7-2 and TRBJ2-5; maybe TRBD1 (5 bases). The CDR3 is made up of 15 amino acids. V was pared by 2 bases and J by 5 bases, with 15 bases between. Germline V gene lookup returns CDR1 SGHTA and CDR2 FQGNSA. CDR3 in amino acids: CASSLHGASGETQYF. The CDR3 nucleotides are TGTGCCAGCAGCTTACATGGTGCTTCAGGGGAGACCCAGTACTTC. Full variable domain (remainder filled in from reference TRBV7-2 and TRBJ2-5): GAGVSQSPSNKVTEKGKDVELRCDPISGHTALYWYRQSLGQGLEFLIYFQGNSAPDKSGLPSDRFSAERTGGSVSTLTIQRTQQEDSAVYLCASSLHGASGETQYFGPGTRLLVL.

V gene TRBV29-1 combines with J gene TRBJ1-2; no firm D call. The length of the CDR3 is 12 residues. Deletions cut 3 bases from V and 5 bases from J, with 10 bases between. Germline loops: CDR1 SQVTM, CDR2 ANQGSEA. CDR3 residues: CSVDRVWYGYTF. The DNA for the CDR3 is TGCAGCGTTGATCGGGTTTGGTATGGCTACACCTTC.

CDR3 DNA sequence: TGTGCCAGCAGCCAAGAACTAGCGGGAGTCTACGAGCAGTACTTC. Amino acid sequence: CASSQELAGVYEQYF. This chain connects TRBV4-2 to TRBJ2-7; 11 bases fit TRBD2. The CDR3 has 15 residues. The germline V gene has CDR1 LGHNA and CDR2 YNFKEQ. The J segment lost 3 bases and the V segment lost 0 bases, leaving 1 base of the junction unmatched.

Turning to this clone: The same CDR3 is also encoded by other DNA sequences in this sample. This chain joins TRBV20-1 and TRBJ2-5; D is ambiguous. The CDR3 has 11 amino acids. Germline-derived CDR1 and CDR2 are DFQATT and SNEGSKA (reference sequence). Trimming shortened V by 0 bases and J by 5 bases, and 4 bases separated the two germline ends. DNA of the CDR3: TGCAGTGCTAGAGAAGGGGAGACCCAGTACTTC. This gives the protein CSAREGETQYF.

V usage is TRBV19 and J usage is TRBJ1-1; D not certain. Germline CDR1 and CDR2: LNHDA and SQIVND (reference sequence). Trimming shortened V by 1 base and J by 1 base, and 10 bases separated the two germline ends. The CDR3 runs 15 residues. CDR3 sequence reads: CASSIVLRENTEAFF. Here the CDR3 DNA reads TGTGCCAGTAGTATAGTGTTAAGGGAGAACACTGAAGCTTTCTTT.

This sequence joins TRBV2 and TRBJ2-1, with TRBD2 matching 11 bases. The CDR3 extends over 15 amino acids. Trimming took 6 bases from V and 7 from J; bases not matched to a gene: 8. Germline CDR1 SNHLY, CDR2 FYNNEI. The CDR3 reads CASSALAGGQNEQFF. As DNA, the CDR3 is TGTGCCAGCAGCGCCTTAGCGGGGGGGCAAAATGAGCAGTTCTTC.